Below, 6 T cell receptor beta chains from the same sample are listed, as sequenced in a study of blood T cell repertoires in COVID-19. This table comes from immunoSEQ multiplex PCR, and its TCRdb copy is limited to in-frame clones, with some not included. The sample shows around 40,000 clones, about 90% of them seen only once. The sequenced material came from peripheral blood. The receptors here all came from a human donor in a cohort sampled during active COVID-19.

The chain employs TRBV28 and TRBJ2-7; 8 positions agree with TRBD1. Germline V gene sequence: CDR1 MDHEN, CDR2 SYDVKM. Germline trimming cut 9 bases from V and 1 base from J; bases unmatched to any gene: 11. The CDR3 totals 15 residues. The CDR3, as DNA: TGTGCCAGGGGGGCGGGACAGGTCTTTTCCTACGAGCAGTACTTC. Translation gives CARGAGQVFSYEQYF.

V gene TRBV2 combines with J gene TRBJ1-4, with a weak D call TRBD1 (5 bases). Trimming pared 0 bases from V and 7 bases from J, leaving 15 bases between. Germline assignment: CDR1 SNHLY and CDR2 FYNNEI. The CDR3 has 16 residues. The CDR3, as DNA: TGTGCCAGCAGTGAAGCCTCGACAGAGTACGGTGAAAAACTGTTTTTT. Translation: CASSEASTEYGEKLFF.

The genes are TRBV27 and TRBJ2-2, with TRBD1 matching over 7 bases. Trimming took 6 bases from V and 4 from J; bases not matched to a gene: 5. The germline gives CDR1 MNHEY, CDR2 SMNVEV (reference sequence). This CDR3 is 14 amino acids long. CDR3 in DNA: TGTGCCAGCAGCAAGGGACAGATCACCGGGGAGCTGTTTTTT. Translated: CASSKGQITGELFF.

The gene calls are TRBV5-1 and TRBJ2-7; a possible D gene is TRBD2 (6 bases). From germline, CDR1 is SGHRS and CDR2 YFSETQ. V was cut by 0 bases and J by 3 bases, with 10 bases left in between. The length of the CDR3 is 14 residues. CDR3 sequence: CASSLDWRGYEQYF. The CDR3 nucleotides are TGCGCCAGCAGCTTGGACTGGCGGGGCTACGAGCAGTACTTC. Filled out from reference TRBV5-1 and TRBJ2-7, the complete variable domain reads KAGVTQTPRYLIKTRGQQVTLSCSPISGHRSVSWYQQTPGQGLQFLFEYFSETQRNKGNFPGRFSGRQFSNSRSEMNVSTLELGDSALYLCASSLDWRGYEQYFGPGTRLTVT.

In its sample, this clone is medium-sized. The CDR3 DNA reads as TGCAGTGCTAGTGGTACAGGGGGGCGGCTCACAGATACGCAGTATTTT. Protein product: CSASGTGGRLTDTQYF. The V call is TRBV20-1, the J call TRBJ2-3, with 8 bases that match TRBD1. The CDR3 extends over 16 amino acids. V lost 3 bases, J lost 2 bases, and 10 bases stayed unmatched. Germline CDR1 is DFQATT and CDR2 is SNEGSKA (reference sequence).

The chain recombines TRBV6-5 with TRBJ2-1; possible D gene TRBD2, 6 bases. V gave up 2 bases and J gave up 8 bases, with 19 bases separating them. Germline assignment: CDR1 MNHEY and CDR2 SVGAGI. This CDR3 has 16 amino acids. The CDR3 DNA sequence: TGTGCCAGCAGTTACCTTACTAGCCCACTTAGAGATGAGCAGTTCTTC. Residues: CASSYLTSPLRDEQFF.